The T cell receptor beta chain described here comes from a study of OX40 agonist ivuxolimab in advanced cancers. In the study overall: Patients were treated with ivuxolimab, an agonistic anti-OX40 (CD134) antibody. Notes on the study in general: At doses 0.1 to 3.0 mg/kg, CD4+ and CD8+ clones expanded. In the 0.1-3.0 mg/kg groups, partial responders showed among the lowest expansion.

Only in-frame clones appear in the TCRdb table, and some are missing; sequencing was by immunoSEQ multiplex PCR. Here the sample spans about 64,000 clones, about 80% being singletons. This CDR3 has 11 residues. CDR1 MNHNY and CDR2 SVGAGI come from the germline V gene (reference sequence). Trimming stripped 8 bases from V and 12 bases from J, with 14 bases between. This clone was recorded only once. Its target is not known. V and J are TRBV6-6 and TRBJ2-1; D perhaps matches TRBD2 (5 bases). The sequences come from CD4+ or CD8+ T cells sorted from blood, collected in a trial of the OX40 agonist ivuxolimab. The sequence derives from an adult with an advanced solid tumor such as melanoma, head and neck, liver or kidney cancer. The chain's CDR3 is CASGLERVQFF. DNA for the CDR3: TGTGCCAGCGGCCTGGAGAGGGTGCAGTTCTTC.